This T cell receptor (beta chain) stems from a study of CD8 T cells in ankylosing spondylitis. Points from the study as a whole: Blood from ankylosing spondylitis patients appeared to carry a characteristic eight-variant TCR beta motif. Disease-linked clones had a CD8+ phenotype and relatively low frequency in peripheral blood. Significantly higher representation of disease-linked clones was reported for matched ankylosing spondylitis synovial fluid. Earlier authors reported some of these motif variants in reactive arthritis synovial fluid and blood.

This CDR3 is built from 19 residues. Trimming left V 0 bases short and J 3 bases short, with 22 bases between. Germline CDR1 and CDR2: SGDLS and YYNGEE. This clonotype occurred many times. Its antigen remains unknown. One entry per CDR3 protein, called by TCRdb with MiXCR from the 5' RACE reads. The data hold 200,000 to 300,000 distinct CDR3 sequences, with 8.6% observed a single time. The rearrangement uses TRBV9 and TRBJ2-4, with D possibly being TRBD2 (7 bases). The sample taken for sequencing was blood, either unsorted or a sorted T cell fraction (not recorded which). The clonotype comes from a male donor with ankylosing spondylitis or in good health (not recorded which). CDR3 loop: CASSVAPSGKEGVKNIQYF. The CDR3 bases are TGTGCCAGCAGCGTAGCTCCCAGCGGGAAAGAGGGGGTCAAAAACATTCAGTACTTC.